These 21 T cell receptor beta chains share one sample of origin, sequenced in a study of T cells in Graves' hyperthyroidism and ophthalmopathy. RNA transcripts served as the template for amplifying TCR beta CDR3 regions. HTBI primers were employed in a first-round RT-PCR of the TCR CDR3. TCRdb re-called the multiplex PCR reads through MiXCR, storing one row per CDR3 protein. The sample holds roughly 740,000 distinct CDR3 sequences, approximately 16% seen once. What was sequenced was blood. The receptors originated from a man younger than 35 with Graves' hyperthyroidism.

The table lists this clonotype with many counts. The V gene is TRBV28, the J gene TRBJ2-1; TRBD2 matches 11 bases. This CDR3 has 17 residues. V lost 5 bases, J lost 6 bases, and 12 bases stayed unmatched. Germline CDR1 reads MDHEN; CDR2 reads SYDVKM. Written as DNA, the CDR3 is TGTGCCAGCAGTCCCTGGGGTAGCGGGAGGGGTTTCAATGAGCAGTTCTTC. This encodes CASSPWGSGRGFNEQFF. The full variable domain, rest sourced from reference TRBV28 and TRBJ2-1, is DVKVTQSSRYLVKRTGEKVFLECVQDMDHENMFWYRQDPGLGLRLIYFSYDVKMKEKGDIPEGYSVSREKKERFSLILESASTNQTSMYLCASSPWGSGRGFNEQFFGPGTRLTVL.

This clonotype was seen only a few times. The gene calls are TRBV12-3 or TRBV12-4 and TRBJ2-7; 7 bases line up with TRBD2. V trimming: 1 base; J trimming: 5 bases; junction bases outside the gene matches: 2. The CDR3 is 13 residues long. As DNA, the CDR3 is TGTGCCAGCAGTTTAGGGGGGGGGGACGAGCAGTACTTC. It is translated as CASSLGGGDEQYF.

The V call is TRBV6-6, the J call TRBJ1-5; possible D gene TRBD1, 5 bases. Trimming took off 0 bases at V and 2 bases at J, with 11 bases between the two ends. Germline CDR1 and CDR2: MNHNY and SVGAGI (reference sequence). The CDR3 runs 16 residues. The DNA for the CDR3 is TGTGCCAGCAGTTACTCGCGGGGAGGGGGCAATCAGCCCCAGCATTTT. It codes for CASSYSRGGGNQPQHF.

The chain is built from TRBV27 and TRBJ2-5; 7 nucleotides line up with TRBD1. The CDR3 extends over 15 amino acids. Per germline, CDR1 MNHEY and CDR2 SMNVEV (reference sequence). V dropped 3 bases and J dropped 1; count of bases not matched to a gene: 5. Written as DNA, the CDR3 is TGTGCCAGCAGTTTTAAACAGGGGTTCCAAGAGACCCAGTACTTC. Its protein is CASSFKQGFQETQYF.

The gene calls are TRBV10-3 and TRBJ1-3; perhaps TRBD1 as D (6 bases). Germline V gives CDR1 ENHRY, CDR2 SYGVKD. The CDR3 spans 14 residues. V was shortened by 5 bases and J by 2 bases, with 10 bases between the two germline ends. CDR3 DNA sequence: TGTGCCATCAGTTCACAGGGCGCTGGAAACACCATATATTTT. It yields the protein CAISSQGAGNTIYF.

This chain links TRBV18 with TRBJ2-2; 9 bases are a match to TRBD1. The V gene's germline CDR1 is KGHSH and CDR2 LQKENI. V was clipped by 3 bases and J by 5 bases; unmatched bases: 7. The CDR3 covers 16 residues. The CDR3 region is CASSPPGTGITGELFF. The DNA of the CDR3 is TGTGCCAGCTCACCTCCCGGGACAGGGATAACCGGGGAGCTGTTTTTT.

This clonotype has at least ten counts. V gene TRBV28 combines with J gene TRBJ1-1; D not certain. The CDR3 runs 12 residues. The V gene lost 6 bases and the J gene lost 6 bases, with 11 bases spanning the gap. Germline V gene data show CDR1 as MDHEN and CDR2 as SYDVKM. CDR3 coding DNA: TGTGCCAGCAGACCCTTGGGCGCTGAAGCTTTCTTT. Its translation is CASRPLGAEAFF.

V and J are TRBV24-1 and TRBJ2-3; D may match TRBD1 or TRBD2 (6 bases each). Germline values: CDR1 KGHDR, CDR2 SFDVKD. The CDR3 length is 15 residues. The V end was cut by 3 bases, the J end by 2 bases, with 11 bases between. This CDR3 is CATSDPRGVTDTQYF. In DNA, the CDR3 is TGTGCCACCAGTGATCCTAGGGGGGTCACAGATACGCAGTATTTT.

This clonotype occurred a few times. V gene TRBV30 combines with J gene TRBJ2-7, with D maybe TRBD2 (6 bases). The CDR3 is made up of 18 amino acids. Per the germline V gene, CDR1 is GTSNPN and CDR2 is SVGIG (reference sequence). Trimming removed 4 bases at V and 2 bases at J, with 27 bases between. CDR3 amino acids: CAWTSTPAGKAVPYEQYF. CDR3 sequence (DNA): TGTGCCTGGACTTCGACCCCCGCGGGAAAGGCCGTACCCTACGAGCAGTACTTC.

The chain employs TRBV7-2 and TRBJ1-2; weak D call: TRBD1 (6 bases). This CDR3 comprises 13 residues. V lost 7 bases, J lost 2 bases, and 11 bases lay in between. Germline loops: CDR1 SGHTA, CDR2 FQGNSA. The CDR3 is CASNPGQNYGYTF. In DNA, the CDR3 is TGTGCCAGCAACCCCGGACAGAACTATGGCTACACCTTC.

This clonotype appeared a few times. V and J are TRBV7-8 and TRBJ1-5; D perhaps matches TRBD1 (5 bases). The CDR3 covers 16 residues. Germline V gene lookup returns CDR1 SGHVS and CDR2 FQNEAQ. V shed 2 bases and J shed 1 base, with 12 bases lying between them. CDR3 protein: CASSLRGGRSNQPQHF. The CDR3 region has the DNA TGTGCCAGCAGCTTAAGGGGTGGTCGAAGCAATCAGCCCCAGCATTTT.

The sample holds many counts of this clonotype. This sequence joins TRBV30 and TRBJ2-5, with D maybe TRBD1 (6 bases). Trimming stripped 1 base from V and 5 bases from J, with 11 bases between. The CDR3 length is 13 residues. Germline CDR1 is GTSNPN and CDR2 is SVGIG (reference sequence). The CDR3 here is CAWSGGLGETQYF. DNA for the CDR3: TGTGCCTGGAGTGGGGGGCTGGGGGAGACCCAGTACTTC.

This sequence joins TRBV6-2 or TRBV6-3 and TRBJ2-5; TRBD2 matches 8 bases. The CDR3 has 16 amino acids. The J segment lost 5 bases and the V segment lost 6 bases, leaving 14 bases of the junction unmatched. Germline V lookup: CDR1 MNHEY, CDR2 SVGEGT. The DNA for the CDR3 is TGTGCCAGCAGCCAACTAGTCGGGGGGGGCTGGGAGACCCAGTACTTC. Translating it yields CASSQLVGGGWETQYF.

The table lists this clonotype with a count of one. CDR3 DNA sequence: TGTGCCAGCAGCTTGTCGGGCGGTCAGGGGGCGTTCTACGAGCAGTACTTC. It yields the protein CASSLSGGQGAFYEQYF. The V gene is TRBV5-6, the J gene TRBJ2-7; TRBD1 matches at 8 bases. Trimming at V came to 1 base and at J to 3 bases, leaving 12 bases not matched to a gene. Looked up from germline, CDR1 is SGHDT and CDR2 is YYEEEE. The CDR3 has 17 amino acids.

This clonotype was picked up many times. The chain is built from TRBV3-1 and TRBJ2-7; maybe TRBD2 (5 bases). Germline CDR1 LGHDT, CDR2 YNNKEL (reference sequence). Trimming removed 3 bases at V and 3 bases at J, with 15 bases between. There are 15 residues in the CDR3. CDR3 protein: CASSHPWGENYEQYF. CDR3 in DNA: TGTGCCAGCAGCCACCCATGGGGAGAGAACTACGAGCAGTACTTC.

This clonotype was observed a handful of times. The chain employs TRBV20-1 and TRBJ2-2; 7 nucleotides match TRBD2. Per germline, CDR1 DFQATT and CDR2 SNEGSKA (reference sequence). With V trimmed by 0 bases and J by 1 base, 8 bases remained unmatched. The CDR3 contains 17 residues. CDR3 region: CSARDWRGGGNTGELFF. Here the CDR3 DNA reads TGCAGTGCTAGAGATTGGCGGGGCGGGGGGAACACCGGGGAGCTGTTTTTT.

The chain joins TRBV7-2 to TRBJ2-7, with TRBD2 matching over 8 bases. CDR1 and CDR2 from the germline V gene are SGHTA and FQGNSA. The CDR3 consists of 18 residues. V was clipped by 2 bases and J by 0 bases; unmatched bases: 12. DNA of the CDR3: TGTGCCAGCAGCTTAAGCCCCCGTAGCGGGATGAGCTCCTACGAGCAGTACTTC. Protein product: CASSLSPRSGMSSYEQYF.

This clonotype has only one observation. CDR3 DNA: TGTGCCTCCGAGGGGGGGGTGAGCTCCTACTGCGAGCAGTACTTC. Translation gives CASEGGVSSYCEQYF. The rearrangement uses TRBV28 and TRBJ2-7; perhaps TRBD2 as D (7 bases). V lost 11 bases and J 6 bases, leaving 26 bases between the germline ends. The CDR3 has 15 amino acids. Per germline, CDR1 MDHEN and CDR2 SYDVKM.

The chain joins TRBV29-1 to TRBJ2-1; 7 bases line up with TRBD2. There are 11 residues in the CDR3. Losses at the gene ends were 3 bases for V and 11 bases for J; bases not matched to a gene: 4. Germline V lookup: CDR1 SQVTM, CDR2 ANQGSEA. The CDR3 here is CSVDPGLKQFF. CDR3 coding DNA: TGCAGCGTTGATCCGGGACTAAAGCAGTTCTTC.

In its sample, this clonotype was seen many times. The genes are TRBV7-9 and TRBJ1-1, with D perhaps matching TRBD1 (5 bases). There are 15 residues in the CDR3. Trimming pared 1 base from V and 1 base from J, leaving 10 bases between. Germline lookup yields CDR1 SEHNR and CDR2 FQNEAQ (reference sequence). CDR3 residues: CASSLGLGANTEAFF. The CDR3 nucleotides read TGTGCCAGCAGCTTAGGGCTAGGGGCGAACACTGAAGCTTTCTTT.

Only a few counts were recorded for this clonotype. This chain uses TRBV29-1 with TRBJ2-1, with 7 bases matching TRBD2. Looked up from germline, CDR1 is SQVTM and CDR2 is ANQGSEA. J gave up 1 base and V 0 bases, and 15 bases lay outside the gene matches. The CDR3 is made up of 19 amino acids. CDR3 residues: CSVEDRAGVISFSYNEQFF. The CDR3 nucleotides read TGCAGCGTTGAAGATCGGGCGGGAGTGATTTCCTTTTCCTACAATGAGCAGTTCTTC.